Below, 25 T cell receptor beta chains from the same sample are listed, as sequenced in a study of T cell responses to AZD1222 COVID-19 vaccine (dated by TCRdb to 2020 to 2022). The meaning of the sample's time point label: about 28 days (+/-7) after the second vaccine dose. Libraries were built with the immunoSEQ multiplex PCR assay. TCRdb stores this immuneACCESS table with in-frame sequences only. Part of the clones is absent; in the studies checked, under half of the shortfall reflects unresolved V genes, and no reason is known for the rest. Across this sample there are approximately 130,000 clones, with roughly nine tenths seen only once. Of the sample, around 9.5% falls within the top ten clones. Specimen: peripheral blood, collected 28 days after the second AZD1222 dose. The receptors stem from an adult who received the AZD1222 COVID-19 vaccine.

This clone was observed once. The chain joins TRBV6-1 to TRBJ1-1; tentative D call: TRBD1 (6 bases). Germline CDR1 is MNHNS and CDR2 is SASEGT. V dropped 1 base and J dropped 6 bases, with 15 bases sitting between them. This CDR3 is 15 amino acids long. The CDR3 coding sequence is TGTGCCAGCAGTGAAGTGGGACACCCCGTGCCTGAAGCTTTCTTT. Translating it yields CASSEVGHPVPEAFF.

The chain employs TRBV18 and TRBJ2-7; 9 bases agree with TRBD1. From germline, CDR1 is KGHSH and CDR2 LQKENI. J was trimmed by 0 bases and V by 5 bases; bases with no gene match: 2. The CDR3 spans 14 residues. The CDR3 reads CASSTGGLSYEQYF. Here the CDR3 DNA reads TGTGCCAGCTCAACAGGGGGCCTCTCCTACGAGCAGTACTTC.

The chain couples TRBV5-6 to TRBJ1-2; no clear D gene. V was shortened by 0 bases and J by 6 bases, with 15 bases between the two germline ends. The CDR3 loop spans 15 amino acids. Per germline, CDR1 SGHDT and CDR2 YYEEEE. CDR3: CASSLGLDVQDGYTF. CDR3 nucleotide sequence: TGTGCCAGCAGCTTGGGGTTGGACGTGCAAGATGGCTACACCTTC.

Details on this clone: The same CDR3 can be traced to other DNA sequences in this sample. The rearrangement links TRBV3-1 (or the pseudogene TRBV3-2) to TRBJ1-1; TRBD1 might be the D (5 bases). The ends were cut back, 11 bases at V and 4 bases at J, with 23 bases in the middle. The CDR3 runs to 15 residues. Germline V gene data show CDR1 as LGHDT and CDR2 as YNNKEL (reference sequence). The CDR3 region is CASGMRGGTSTEAFF. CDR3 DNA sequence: TGTGCCTCGGGAATGCGGGGGGGTACTTCCACTGAAGCTTTCTTT.

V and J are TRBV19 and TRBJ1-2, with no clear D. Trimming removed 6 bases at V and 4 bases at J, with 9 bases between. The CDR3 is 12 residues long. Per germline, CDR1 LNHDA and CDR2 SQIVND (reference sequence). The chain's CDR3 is CASSFNGYGYTF. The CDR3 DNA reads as TGTGCCAGTAGCTTTAACGGCTATGGCTACACCTTC.

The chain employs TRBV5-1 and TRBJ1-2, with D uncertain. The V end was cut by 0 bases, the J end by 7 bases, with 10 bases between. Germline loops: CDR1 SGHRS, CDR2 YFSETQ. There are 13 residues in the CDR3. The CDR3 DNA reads TGCGCCAGCAGCTTGGAACGTAACGGTGGCTACACCTTC. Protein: CASSLERNGGYTF. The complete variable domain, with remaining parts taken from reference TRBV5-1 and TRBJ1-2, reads KAGVTQTPRYLIKTRGQQVTLSCSPISGHRSVSWYQQTPGQGLQFLFEYFSETQRNKGNFPGRFSGRQFSNSRSEMNVSTLELGDSALYLCASSLERNGGYTFGSGTRLTVV.

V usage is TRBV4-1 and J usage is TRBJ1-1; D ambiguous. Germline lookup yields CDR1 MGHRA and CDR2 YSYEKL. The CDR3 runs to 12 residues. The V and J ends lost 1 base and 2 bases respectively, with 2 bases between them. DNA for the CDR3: TGCGCCAGCAGCCAAGGTAACACTGAAGCTTTCTTT. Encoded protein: CASSQGNTEAFF.

The CDR3 DNA follows: TGTGCCAGTAGCCACAACATCAGGGTCACCTATGGCTACACCTTC. Its protein product is CASSHNIRVTYGYTF. The chain joins TRBV19 to TRBJ1-2; D possibly corresponds to TRBD1 (5 bases). This CDR3 contains 15 residues. Germline V gene sequence: CDR1 LNHDA, CDR2 SQIVND (reference sequence). V was clipped by 6 bases and J by 4 bases, with 18 bases between them.

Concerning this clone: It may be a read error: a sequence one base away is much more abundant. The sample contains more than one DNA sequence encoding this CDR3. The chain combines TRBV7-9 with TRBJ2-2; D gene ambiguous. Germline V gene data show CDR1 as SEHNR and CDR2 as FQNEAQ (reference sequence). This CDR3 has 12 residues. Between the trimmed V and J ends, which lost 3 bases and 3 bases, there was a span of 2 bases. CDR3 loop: CASSLDTGELFF. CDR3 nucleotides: TGTGCCAGCAGCTTGGACACCGGGGAGCTGTTTTTT. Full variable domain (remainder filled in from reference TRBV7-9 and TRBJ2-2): DTGVSQNPRHKITKRGQNVTFRCDPISEHNRLYWYRQTLGQGPEFLTYFQNEAQLEKSRLLSDRFSAERPKGSFSTLEIQRTEQGDSAMYLCASSLDTGELFFGEGSRLTVL.

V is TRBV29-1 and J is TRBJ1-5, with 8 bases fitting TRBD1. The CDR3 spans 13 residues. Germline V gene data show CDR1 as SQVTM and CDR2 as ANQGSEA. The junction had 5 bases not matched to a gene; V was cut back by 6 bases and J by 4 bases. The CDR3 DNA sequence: TGCAGCGTCGGGACAGGCTTTAATCAGCCCCAGCATTTT. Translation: CSVGTGFNQPQHF.

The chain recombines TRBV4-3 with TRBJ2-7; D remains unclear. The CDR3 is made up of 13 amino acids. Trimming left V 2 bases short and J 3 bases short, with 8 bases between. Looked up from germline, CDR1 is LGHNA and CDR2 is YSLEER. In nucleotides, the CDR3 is TGCGCCAGCAGCCAAAGGCCATTCTACGAGCAGTACTTC. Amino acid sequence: CASSQRPFYEQYF.

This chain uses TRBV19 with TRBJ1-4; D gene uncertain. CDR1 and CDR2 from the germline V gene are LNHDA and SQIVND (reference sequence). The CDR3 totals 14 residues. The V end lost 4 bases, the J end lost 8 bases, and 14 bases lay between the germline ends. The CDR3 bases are TGTGCCAGTAGTACCGCCCTTACGAGCGAAAAACTGTTTTTT. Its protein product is CASSTALTSEKLFF.

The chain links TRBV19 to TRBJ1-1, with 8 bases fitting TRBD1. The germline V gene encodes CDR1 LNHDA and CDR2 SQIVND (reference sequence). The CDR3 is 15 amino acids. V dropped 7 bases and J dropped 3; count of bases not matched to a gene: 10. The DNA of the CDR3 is TGTGCCAGTAACCCCCAGGGGGCAGGGGACACTGAAGCTTTCTTT. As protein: CASNPQGAGDTEAFF.

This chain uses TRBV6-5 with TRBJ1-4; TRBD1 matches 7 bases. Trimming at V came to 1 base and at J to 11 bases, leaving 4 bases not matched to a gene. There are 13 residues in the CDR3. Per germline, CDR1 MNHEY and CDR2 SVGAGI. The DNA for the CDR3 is TGTGCCAGCAGTTACTTAATAGGGGGCAAACTGTTTTTT. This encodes CASSYLIGGKLFF.

The CDR3 here is CSVKKQGGGNTGELFF. In DNA, the CDR3 is TGCAGCGTCAAAAAACAGGGTGGGGGAAACACCGGGGAGCTGTTTTTT. The J gene is TRBJ2-2, the V gene TRBV29-1, with D possibly being TRBD1 (6 bases). Germline CDR1 SQVTM, CDR2 ANQGSEA. The V gene lost 6 bases and the J gene lost 2 bases, with 19 bases spanning the gap. The CDR3 contains 16 residues.

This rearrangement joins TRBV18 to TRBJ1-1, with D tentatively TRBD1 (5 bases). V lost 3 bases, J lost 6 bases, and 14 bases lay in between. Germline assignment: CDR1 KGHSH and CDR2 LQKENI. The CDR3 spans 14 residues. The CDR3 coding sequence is TGTGCCAGCTCACCCACTGGGTTAGGGGCTGAAGCTTTCTTT. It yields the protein CASSPTGLGAEAFF.

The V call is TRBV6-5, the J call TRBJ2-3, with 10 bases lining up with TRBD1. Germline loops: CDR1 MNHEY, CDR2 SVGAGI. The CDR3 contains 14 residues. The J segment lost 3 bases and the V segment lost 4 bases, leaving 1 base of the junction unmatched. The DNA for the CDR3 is TGTGCCAGCAGTTGGACAGGGGGAACAGATACGCAGTATTTT. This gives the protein CASSWTGGTDTQYF.

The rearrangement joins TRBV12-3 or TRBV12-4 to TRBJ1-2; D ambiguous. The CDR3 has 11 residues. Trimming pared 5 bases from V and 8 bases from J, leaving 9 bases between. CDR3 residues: CASSRRTGYTF. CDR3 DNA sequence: TGTGCCAGCAGTCGACGGACCGGCTACACCTTC.

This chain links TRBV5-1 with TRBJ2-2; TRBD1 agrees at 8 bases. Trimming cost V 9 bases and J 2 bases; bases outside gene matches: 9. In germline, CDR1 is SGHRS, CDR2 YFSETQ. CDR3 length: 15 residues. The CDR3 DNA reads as TGCGCCACCTCACAACAGGGGGTAAACACCGGGGAGCTGTTTTTT. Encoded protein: CATSQQGVNTGELFF.

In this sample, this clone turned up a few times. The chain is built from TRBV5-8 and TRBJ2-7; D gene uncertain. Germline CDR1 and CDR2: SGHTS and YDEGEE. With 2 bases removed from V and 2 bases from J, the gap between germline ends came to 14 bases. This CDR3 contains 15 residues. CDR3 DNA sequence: TGTGCCAGCAGCTTAGGGAACAGCTTGGCCTACGAGCAGTACTTC. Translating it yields CASSLGNSLAYEQYF.

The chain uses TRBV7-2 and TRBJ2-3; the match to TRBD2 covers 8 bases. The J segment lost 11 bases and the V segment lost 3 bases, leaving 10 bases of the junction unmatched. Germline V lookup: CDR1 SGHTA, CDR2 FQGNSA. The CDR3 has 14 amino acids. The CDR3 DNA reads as TGTGCCAGCAGCTTTTCTAGCGGGCTGCGTGGGCAGTATTTT. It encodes CASSFSSGLRGQYF.

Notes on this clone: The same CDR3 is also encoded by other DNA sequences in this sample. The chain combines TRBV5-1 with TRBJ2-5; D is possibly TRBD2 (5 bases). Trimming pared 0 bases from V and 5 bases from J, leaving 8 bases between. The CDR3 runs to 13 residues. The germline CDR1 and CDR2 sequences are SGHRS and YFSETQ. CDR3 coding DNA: TGCGCCAGCAGCTTGGTCGGGGAGGAGACCCAGTACTTC. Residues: CASSLVGEETQYF.

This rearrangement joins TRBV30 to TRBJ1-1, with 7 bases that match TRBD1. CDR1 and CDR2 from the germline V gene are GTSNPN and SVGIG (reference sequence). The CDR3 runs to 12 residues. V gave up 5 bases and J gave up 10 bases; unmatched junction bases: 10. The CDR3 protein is CAWDTGAGGAFF. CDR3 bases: TGTGCCTGGGATACCGGGGCAGGGGGAGCTTTCTTT.

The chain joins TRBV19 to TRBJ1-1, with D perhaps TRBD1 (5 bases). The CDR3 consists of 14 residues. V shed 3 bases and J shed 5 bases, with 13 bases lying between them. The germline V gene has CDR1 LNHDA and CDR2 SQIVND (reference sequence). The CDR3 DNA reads TGTGCCAGTAGTATGGGACGTCGGCGGACTGAAGCTTTCTTT. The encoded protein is CASSMGRRRTEAFF.

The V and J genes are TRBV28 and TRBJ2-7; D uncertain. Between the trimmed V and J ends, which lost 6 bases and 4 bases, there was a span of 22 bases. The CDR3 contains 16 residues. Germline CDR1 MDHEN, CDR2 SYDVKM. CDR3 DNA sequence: TGTGCCAGCAGCCGCCCCGAAGGTGGCCATCATTACGAGCAGTACTTC. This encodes CASSRPEGGHHYEQYF.